One and the same sample provided the 30 T cell receptor beta chains below, sequenced in a study of vaccination and CD4 T cells after COVID-19. These receptors lack a known antigen. Regarding treatment: roughly 11-day PBMC culture with coronavirus spike peptide pools or control peptides (ViraFEST assay). Sequencing of the DNA from cultured CD4+ T cells was carried out with the Oncomine TCR Beta short-read assay. One entry per CDR3 protein, called by TCRdb with MiXCR from the PCR reads. The sample has about 2,700 distinct CDR3 sequences, about 26% seen once. The sequenced sample consisted of CD4+ T cells from blood, cultured in vitro. All receptors come from a human donor who had recovered from COVID-19.

This clonotype turned up a few times. The rearrangement links TRBV7-6 to TRBJ2-2, with TRBD1 identical over 10 bases. This CDR3 has 16 amino acids. V lost 5 bases to trimming and J lost 6 bases; unmatched junction nucleotides: 9. Germline CDR1 is SGHVS and CDR2 is FNYEAQ. The CDR3 region has the DNA TGTGCCAGCAGCCCACGCGGGACAGGGGTAGCCGGGGAGCTGTTTTTT. This sequence encodes CASSPRGTGVAGELFF.

This clonotype has only a few counts. The gene calls are TRBV5-4 and TRBJ2-5; 14 positions match TRBD2. The V and J ends lost 5 bases and 12 bases, in that order; junction bases with no gene match: 12. The CDR3 length is 15 residues. Looked up from germline, CDR1 is SGHNT and CDR2 is YYREEE (reference sequence). The CDR3 here is CASRGPGLAGEREYF. The DNA for the CDR3 is TGTGCCAGCAGGGGTCCGGGACTAGCGGGAGAAAGAGAGTACTTC. Full variable domain (remainder filled in from reference TRBV5-4 and TRBJ2-5): ETGVTQSPTHLIKTRGQQVTLRCSSQSGHNTVSWYQQALGQGPQFIFQYYREEENGRGNFPPRFSGLQFPNYSSELNVNALELDDSALYLCASRGPGLAGEREYFGPGTRLLVL.

The V and J genes are TRBV20-1 and TRBJ2-5; possible D gene TRBD1, 5 bases. Germline V gene sequence: CDR1 DFQATT, CDR2 SNEGSKA (reference sequence). Trimming removed 2 bases at V and 1 base at J, with 11 bases between. This CDR3 has 14 amino acids. The CDR3 DNA sequence: TGCAGTGCTAGAATCGACAGAACCCAAGAGACCCAGTACTTC. Translated, it gives CSARIDRTQETQYF.

In its sample, this clonotype was seen a few times. DNA of the CDR3: TGTGCCATCAGTGAGAGGACAACTAACTATGGCTACACCTTC. Amino acid sequence: CAISERTTNYGYTF. This chain joins TRBV10-3 and TRBJ1-2; TRBD1 might be the D (5 bases). CDR1 is ENHRY, CDR2 SYGVKD, per germline. There are 14 residues in the CDR3. Deletions cut 2 bases from V and 0 bases from J, with 7 bases between.

The chain couples TRBV6-5 to TRBJ2-5; 8 bases are a match to TRBD2. V dropped 2 bases and J dropped 1; count of bases not matched to a gene: 0. Looked up from germline, CDR1 is MNHEY and CDR2 is SVGAGI. CDR3 length: 14 amino acids. CDR3 nucleotides: TGTGCCAGCAGTTACGGGACTAGCCAAGAGACCCAGTACTTC. This codes for CASSYGTSQETQYF.

This rearrangement joins TRBV11-2 to TRBJ1-2; possibly TRBD1 for D (6 bases). Germline lookup yields CDR1 SGHAT and CDR2 FQNNGV. The CDR3 loop spans 13 amino acids. Trimming pared 5 bases from V and 8 bases from J, leaving 15 bases between. Here the CDR3 DNA reads TGTGCCAGCAGCCCGAGGGGGGCGCAGGGCTACACCTTC. The encoded protein is CASSPRGAQGYTF.

This clonotype was counted between two and nine times. The genes are TRBV20-1 and TRBJ1-1; no firm D call. The ends were cut back, 6 bases at V and 9 bases at J, with 14 bases in the middle. The length of the CDR3 is 11 residues. In germline, CDR1 is DFQATT, CDR2 SNEGSKA (reference sequence). CDR3 residues: CSAASIRQAFF. The CDR3 DNA follows: TGCAGTGCCGCCTCAATAAGACAAGCTTTCTTT.

This clonotype has just a few counts. The chain has TRBV5-4 and TRBJ2-1, with D possibly being TRBD1 (5 bases). Germline CDR1 and CDR2: SGHNT and YYREEE (reference sequence). The CDR3 has 14 amino acids. The V end was cut by 0 bases, the J end by 5 bases, with 9 bases between. CDR3 protein: CASSLGRANNEQFF. As DNA, the CDR3 is TGTGCCAGCAGCTTGGGCAGGGCCAACAATGAGCAGTTCTTC.

The chain recombines TRBV10-3 with TRBJ2-3, with D possibly being TRBD1 (6 bases). Germline CDR1 is ENHRY and CDR2 is SYGVKD. Trimming took off 4 bases at V and 1 base at J, with 15 bases between the two ends. The CDR3 extends over 16 amino acids. The CDR3 DNA sequence: TGTGCCATCAGTGGAAATAGGGACATCGGCACAGATACGCAGTATTTT. This sequence encodes CAISGNRDIGTDTQYF.

This chain joins TRBV2 and TRBJ2-5, with TRBD2 matching 7 bases. J lost 2 bases, V lost 6 bases, and 6 bases had no gene match. The germline V gene encodes CDR1 SNHLY and CDR2 FYNNEI. The CDR3 consists of 14 residues. The chain's CDR3 is CASRGWDYQETQYF. The CDR3 DNA follows: TGTGCCAGCAGGGGTTGGGACTATCAAGAGACCCAGTACTTC. Combining the CDR3 with reference TRBV2 and TRBJ2-5 gives the whole variable domain EPEVTQTPSHQVTQMGQEVILRCVPISNHLYFYWYRQILGQKVEFLVSFYNNEISEKSEIFDDQFSVERPDGSNFTLKIRSTKLEDSAMYFCASRGWDYQETQYFGPGTRLLVL.

The chain joins TRBV9 to TRBJ1-2; TRBD1 aligns across 7 bases. CDR1 SGDLS and CDR2 YYNGEE come from the germline V gene. Trimming cost V 3 bases and J 4 bases; bases outside gene matches: 3. The CDR3 loop spans 13 amino acids. CDR3 DNA sequence: TGTGCCAGCAGCGCCCGACAGGGCTATGGCTACACCTTC. This gives the protein CASSARQGYGYTF.

This clonotype is categorized as medium-sized. The chain recombines TRBV6-1 with TRBJ1-6; 9 bases map to TRBD1. Germline trimming cut 10 bases from V and 9 bases from J; bases unmatched to any gene: 13. CDR1 is MNHNS, CDR2 SASEGT, per germline. This CDR3 has 15 residues. The chain's CDR3 is CATSRGQGGGSPLHF. CDR3 bases: TGTGCCACCTCGAGGGGACAGGGTGGAGGTTCACCCCTCCACTTT.

The rearrangement joins TRBV2 to TRBJ1-1, with 7 bases lining up with TRBD1. The CDR3 is 13 amino acids. The ends lost 5 bases at V and 7 bases at J; junction bases unmatched: 7. Germline CDR1 and CDR2: SNHLY and FYNNEI. The CDR3 coding sequence is TGTGCCAGCAGTAACAGGGGCTCGCTTGAAGCTTTCTTT. Encoded protein: CASSNRGSLEAFF.

The J gene is TRBJ1-1, the V gene TRBV7-9; possible D gene TRBD1, 5 bases. With 2 bases removed from V and 0 bases from J, the gap between germline ends came to 10 bases. The CDR3 loop spans 15 amino acids. The germline V gene has CDR1 SEHNR and CDR2 FQNEAQ (reference sequence). The CDR3 coding sequence is TGTGCCAGCAGCTTATCAGGGTTAATGAACACTGAAGCTTTCTTT. Translating it yields CASSLSGLMNTEAFF.

This chain connects TRBV20-1 to TRBJ2-5; 8 bases map to TRBD2. Per germline, CDR1 DFQATT and CDR2 SNEGSKA (reference sequence). The CDR3 runs to 15 residues. J lost 7 bases, V lost 5 bases, and 15 bases had no gene match. CDR3 DNA sequence: TGCAGTGCTCCCCGCTCGGGGGGGGCGGGTGGGACCCAGTACTTC. It translates to CSAPRSGGAGGTQYF.

This clonotype was picked up one time. J is TRBJ2-5 and V is TRBV14, with D maybe TRBD2 (5 bases). The germline V gene has CDR1 SGHDN and CDR2 FVKESK. The length of the CDR3 is 14 residues. V shed 0 bases and J shed 7 bases, with 12 bases lying between them. CDR3 sequence reads: CASSQEGSLGTQYF. Written as DNA, the CDR3 is TGTGCCAGCAGCCAAGAGGGGAGCTTAGGGACCCAGTACTTC.

The chain is built from TRBV5-1 and TRBJ2-5; D might be TRBD2 (5 bases). Germline values: CDR1 SGHRS, CDR2 YFSETQ. The CDR3 length is 14 residues. V lost 1 base to trimming and J lost 1 base, with 8 bases between them. The CDR3 reads CASSLIALQETQYF. DNA for the CDR3: TGCGCCAGCAGCTTGATAGCGCTCCAAGAGACCCAGTACTTC.

This clonotype was counted between two and nine times. The V and J genes are TRBV5-5 and TRBJ1-2; the match to TRBD1 covers 8 bases. The germline V gene encodes CDR1 SGHKS and CDR2 YYEKEE (reference sequence). The CDR3 is 13 amino acids. Trimming at V came to 2 bases and at J to 7 bases, leaving 4 bases not matched to a gene. CDR3 nucleotides: TGTGCCAGCAGCTTCCAGGGGGCCGTTGGCTACACCTTC. Protein: CASSFQGAVGYTF.

This clonotype was seen more than once but under ten times. The chain joins TRBV7-9 to TRBJ2-4; perhaps TRBD2 as D (6 bases). The CDR3 is made up of 15 amino acids. The germline gives CDR1 SEHNR, CDR2 FQNEAQ (reference sequence). Trimming took 1 base from V and 1 from J, leaving 8 bases between them. The CDR3 DNA reads as TGTGCCAGCAGCTTAGTGGGGGGTGCCAAAAACATTCAGTACTTC. This sequence encodes CASSLVGGAKNIQYF. The entire variable domain, with the rest obtained from reference TRBV7-9 and TRBJ2-4, is as follows: DTGVSQNPRHKITKRGQNVTFRCDPISEHNRLYWYRQTLGQGPEFLTYFQNEAQLEKSRLLSDRFSAERPKGSFSTLEIQRTEQGDSAMYLCASSLVGGAKNIQYFGAGTRLSVL.

As to this clonotype: Mismatch with germline at one junction end may stem from a read error. This rearrangement joins TRBV7-7 to TRBJ2-7; 7 bases match TRBD1. Per the germline V gene, CDR1 is SSHAT and CDR2 is FNYEAQ (reference sequence). This CDR3 contains 15 residues. CDR3 DNA sequence: TGTGCTAGCAGCTTAGGACCCGGGACAGTCTACGAGCAGTACTTC. Translation gives CASSLGPGTVYEQYF.

The chain uses TRBV7-2 and TRBJ1-5; no clear D gene. Germline loops: CDR1 SGHTA, CDR2 FQGNSA. This CDR3 has 15 amino acids. V lost 1 base, J lost 1 base, and 8 bases lay in between. The CDR3 loop is CASSLGPRSNQPQHF. CDR3 bases: TGTGCCAGCAGCTTAGGGCCAAGGAGCAATCAGCCCCAGCATTTT.

Points on this clonotype: The junction and the germline gene differ at one end; a read error may be behind it. This chain connects TRBV27 to TRBJ2-5; perhaps TRBD1 as D (5 bases). This CDR3 has 14 amino acids. Germline CDR1 is MNHEY and CDR2 is SMNVEV (reference sequence). CDR3 in DNA: TGTGCCAGCAGCTTGAGACAGAGACAAGGGACCCAGTACTTC. It specifies CASSLRQRQGTQYF.

This chain connects TRBV20-1 to TRBJ2-2, with D possibly being TRBD2 (5 bases). Trimming cost V 0 bases and J 1 base, with 9 bases left between them. CDR3 length: 15 residues. Germline CDR1 is DFQATT and CDR2 is SNEGSKA (reference sequence). DNA of the CDR3: TGCAGTGCTAGAGATTTTGGGAGGAACACCGGGGAGCTGTTTTTT. Translated: CSARDFGRNTGELFF.

This clonotype rates as large. The chain combines TRBV24-1 with TRBJ1-2; D is possibly TRBD1 (5 bases). Germline assignment: CDR1 KGHDR and CDR2 SFDVKD. This CDR3 has 13 amino acids. V was cut by 6 bases and J by 7 bases, with 14 bases left in between. The CDR3 bases are TGTGCCACCAGTTATCGGGGCTCGGGTGGCTACACCTTC. This gives the protein CATSYRGSGGYTF.

In its sample, this clonotype is large. V usage is TRBV5-6 and J usage is TRBJ2-1; D is unresolved. V was cut by 8 bases and J by 9 bases, with 12 bases left in between. This CDR3 spans 11 amino acids. Germline V gene data show CDR1 as SGHDT and CDR2 as YYEEEE. The CDR3 loop reads CASMEHGEQFF. The CDR3 DNA follows: TGTGCCAGTATGGAGCATGGTGAGCAGTTCTTC.

In its sample, this clonotype is large. A junction end diverges from the germline sequence, so it may reflect a read error. The chain links TRBV7-7 to TRBJ2-5; 7 nucleotides align to TRBD1. Germline assignment: CDR1 SSHAT and CDR2 FNYEAQ (reference sequence). CDR3 size: 15 residues. CDR3 bases: TGTGCTAGCAGCTTTGGCAGGGGGTCGGGCGAGACCCAGTACTTC. Protein: CASSFGRGSGETQYF.

CDR3 DNA sequence: TGTGCCAGCAGTGAGGCTAGCGGGAGTTTCGATGAGCAGTTCTTC. It specifies CASSEASGSFDEQFF. This chain links TRBV12-3 or TRBV12-4 with TRBJ2-1; TRBD2 aligns across 10 bases. V was pared by 5 bases and J by 8 bases, with 9 bases of the junction left unmatched. The CDR3 has 15 residues.

This clonotype was recorded a few times. The CDR3 nucleotides are TGTGCCATCAGTGAGTCCCAGGGCACGGTAGGCTACACCTTC. Translation: CAISESQGTVGYTF. This chain links TRBV10-3 with TRBJ1-2; maybe TRBD1 (5 bases). The CDR3 sequence is 14 residues long. The V and J ends lost 0 bases and 8 bases respectively, with 13 bases between them. Germline assignment: CDR1 ENHRY and CDR2 SYGVKD.

This chain uses TRBV5-4 with TRBJ2-1, with 9 nucleotides matching TRBD1. CDR1 is SGHNT and CDR2 is YYREEE in the germline V gene (reference sequence). The junction had 9 bases not matched to a gene; V was cut back by 6 bases and J by 2 bases. This CDR3 spans 16 amino acids. CDR3 loop: CASTSPTGGPYNEQFF. The CDR3, as DNA: TGTGCCAGCACTTCTCCAACAGGGGGCCCCTACAATGAGCAGTTCTTC.

Turning to this clonotype: The junction and the germline gene differ at one end; a read error may be behind it. This chain uses TRBV7-9 with TRBJ2-7; 7 nucleotides match TRBD1. Germline CDR1 is SEHNR and CDR2 is FQNEAQ (reference sequence). The CDR3 spans 14 residues. The CDR3 loop reads CASSESGTVDSLDF. The DNA of the CDR3 is TGTGCCAGCAGCGAGTCCGGGACAGTAGACTCTTTGGACTTC.